This paragraph reports one T cell receptor beta chain. The CDR3 loop spans 16 amino acids. The germline V gene has CDR1 SGHRS and CDR2 YFSETQ. The V gene end was trimmed by 0 bases and the J gene end by 1 base; junction bases not matched to a gene: 4. The table came from immunoSEQ multiplex PCR; TCRdb's copy has only in-frame clones and leaves some out. The repertoire holds some 300,000 clones, approximately 90% seen once, with 5.5% to 8% in the top ten. This entry is derived from a study of blood T cell repertoires in COVID-19. Across the whole study: COVID-19 samples from acute and convalescent phases originated in the United States, Italy and Spain. PBMCs, B-cell-depleted T cells, or T cells provided the cDNA or gDNA that made up the material.

The sequencing input was peripheral blood. The rearrangement uses TRBV5-1 and TRBJ2-7, with 10 bases identical to TRBD2. This receptor was obtained from a woman between 45 and 60 years old with COVID-19, enrolled during active disease. Here the CDR3 DNA reads TGCGCCAGCAGCTTGGCCCTAGCGGGAGTATCCTACGAGCAGTACTTC. Protein sequence: CASSLALAGVSYEQYF.